This TCR beta chain was recorded in a study of blood T cell repertoires in COVID-19. CDR3 length: 15 residues. Looked up from germline, CDR1 is LNHDA and CDR2 is SQIVND (reference sequence). Between the trimmed V and J ends, which lost 6 bases and 2 bases, there was a span of 13 bases. Clones were sequenced by immunoSEQ multiplex PCR, and TCRdb holds only the in-frame ones, with some missing. Here the sample spans around 220,000 clones, roughly 80% being singletons. Sequenced input: peripheral blood. The chain recombines TRBV19 with TRBJ1-4; unclear D gene. This TCR was recovered from an elderly woman with acute or convalescent COVID-19. The CDR3 nucleotides are TGTGCCAGTAGCCCCCTACGAGTGACTAATGAAAAACTGTTTTTT. It codes for CASSPLRVTNEKLFF.